A selection of T cell receptor beta chains follows, all from one sample in a study of CD8 T cells in Susac syndrome. MiXCR, run by TCRdb on the immunoSEQ multiplex PCR reads, gives a single entry per CDR3 protein. The sample has 100,000 to 150,000 distinct CDR3 sequences; around 94% are singletons. Sequencing was done on a sample of CD8+ T cells from PBMCs. The receptors stem from a human donor with Susac syndrome. CDR3s include the opening cysteine and the closing phenylalanine or tryptophan. Fields, in order: J gene, V gene, CDR3 protein.

J gene: TRBJ1-4; V gene: TRBV5-4; CDR3 protein: CASSLESPTTNEKLFF
J gene: TRBJ2-1; V gene: TRBV29-1; CDR3 protein: CSALGSGGISYNEQFF
J gene: TRBJ1-1; V gene: TRBV19; CDR3 protein: CASRTNSEAFF
J gene: TRBJ1-5; V gene: TRBV28; CDR3 protein: CASSRTEDQPQHF
J gene: TRBJ2-1; V gene: TRBV7-9; CDR3 protein: CASSNGRMEQFF
J gene: TRBJ2-7; V gene: TRBV4-3; CDR3 protein: CASSQGETGTYEQYF
J gene: TRBJ2-7; V gene: TRBV20-1; CDR3 protein: CSASREGRFEQYF
J gene: TRBJ2-7; V gene: TRBV15; CDR3 protein: CATSNWELARGYEQYF
J gene: TRBJ2-1; V gene: TRBV19; CDR3 protein: CASSMIPSANEQFF
J gene: TRBJ2-2; V gene: TRBV6-5; CDR3 protein: CASTHGSNTGELFF
J gene: TRBJ1-4; V gene: TRBV28; CDR3 protein: CASSLCRGCLKWKLFF
J gene: TRBJ2-2; V gene: TRBV6-2/TRBV6-3; CDR3 protein: CASSYWASGHLPNTGELFF
J gene: TRBJ1-2; V gene: TRBV27; CDR3 protein: CASSLTGGGGYTF
J gene: TRBJ2-3; V gene: TRBV12-3/TRBV12-4; CDR3 protein: CASSLGTSVADTQYF
J gene: TRBJ2-4; V gene: TRBV12-3/TRBV12-4; CDR3 protein: CASGPRRNIQYF
J gene: TRBJ1-1; V gene: TRBV20-1; CDR3 protein: CSARSGDNTEAFF
J gene: TRBJ2-3; V gene: TRBV6-1; CDR3 protein: CASSATAASPDTQYF
J gene: TRBJ2-7; V gene: TRBV12-3/TRBV12-4; CDR3 protein: CASSPTGPLWDEQYF
J gene: TRBJ2-7; V gene: TRBV9; CDR3 protein: CASSVDPAYEQYF
J gene: TRBJ1-1; V gene: TRBV20-1; CDR3 protein: CSASTGTGDTEAFF
J gene: TRBJ2-5; V gene: TRBV5-1; CDR3 protein: CASSLGSVGQETQYF
J gene: TRBJ2-7; V gene: TRBV5-1; CDR3 protein: CASSLGLAEIYEQYF
J gene: TRBJ1-1; V gene: TRBV24-1; CDR3 protein: CATSAGRENTEAFF
J gene: TRBJ2-3; V gene: TRBV12-3/TRBV12-4; CDR3 protein: CASTYPGGGGDTQYF
J gene: TRBJ1-6; V gene: TRBV9; CDR3 protein: CASSVEGNSPLHF
J gene: TRBJ1-2; V gene: TRBV7-3; CDR3 protein: CASSFLTGSHYGYTF
J gene: TRBJ2-7; V gene: TRBV12-5; CDR3 protein: CASGPRDSYTYEQYF
J gene: TRBJ2-7; V gene: TRBV30; CDR3 protein: CAWTGADYEQYF
J gene: TRBJ2-1; V gene: TRBV5-1; CDR3 protein: CASSLDYGAQPYNEQFF
J gene: TRBJ1-2; V gene: TRBV19; CDR3 protein: CASSISRTGNYGYTF
J gene: TRBJ2-1; V gene: TRBV2; CDR3 protein: CASSLGLAGVYNEQFF
J gene: TRBJ2-3; V gene: TRBV6-2/TRBV6-3; CDR3 protein: CASQTSGELTDTQYF
J gene: TRBJ2-3; V gene: TRBV6-1; CDR3 protein: CASNKGTGADTQYF
J gene: TRBJ2-7; V gene: TRBV5-1; CDR3 protein: CASSLAGLAGDEQYF
J gene: TRBJ1-2; V gene: TRBV2; CDR3 protein: CASKGSRTSFYGYTF
J gene: TRBJ2-1; V gene: TRBV20-1; CDR3 protein: CSARGWAETYNEQFF
J gene: TRBJ1-1; V gene: TRBV7-3; CDR3 protein: CASSFATGPNTEAFF
J gene: TRBJ1-5; V gene: TRBV15; CDR3 protein: CATRQQHAYSNQPQHF
J gene: TRBJ1-1; V gene: TRBV27; CDR3 protein: CASSPGTGAFF
J gene: TRBJ2-1; V gene: TRBV14; CDR3 protein: CASSQTSGKEQFF